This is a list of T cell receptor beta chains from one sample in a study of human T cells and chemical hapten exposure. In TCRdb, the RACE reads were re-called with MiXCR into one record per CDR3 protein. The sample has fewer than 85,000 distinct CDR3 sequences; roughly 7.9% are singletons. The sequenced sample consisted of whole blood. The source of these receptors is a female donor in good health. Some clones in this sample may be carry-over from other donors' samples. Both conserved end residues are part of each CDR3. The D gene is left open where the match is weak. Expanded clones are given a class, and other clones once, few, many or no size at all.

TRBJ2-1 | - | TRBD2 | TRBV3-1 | CASSPTWTSGGRGQFF | TGTGCCAGCAGCCCTACTTGGACTAGCGGGGGGCGGGGGCAGTTCTTC
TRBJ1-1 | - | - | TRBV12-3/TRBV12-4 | CASTPPPMNTEAFF | TGTGCCAGCACCCCGCCCCCCATGAACACTGAAGCTTTCTTT
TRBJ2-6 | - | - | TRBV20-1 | CSASSGSGANVLTF | TGCAGTGCTAGCTCGGGGAGTGGGGCCAACGTCCTGACTTTC
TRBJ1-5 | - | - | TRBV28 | CASTWGSNQPQHF | TGTGCCAGCACCTGGGGTAGCAATCAGCCCCAGCATTTT
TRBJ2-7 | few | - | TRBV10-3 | CAISDRGGPSYEQYF | TGTGCCATCAGTGATCGCGGGGGCCCGTCCTACGAGCAGTACTTC
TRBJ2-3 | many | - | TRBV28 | CASSISVYDRDTQYF | TGTGCCAGCAGCATAAGTGTGTATGATCGAGATACGCAGTATTTT
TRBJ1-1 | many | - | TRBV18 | CASLAVMNTEAFF | TGTGCCAGCTTGGCAGTTATGAACACTGAAGCTTTCTTT
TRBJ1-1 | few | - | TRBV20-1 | CSASSGIFFTEAFF | TGCAGTGCTAGTTCAGGGATTTTTTTCACTGAAGCTTTCTTT
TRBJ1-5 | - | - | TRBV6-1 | CASSESRTGQRGQPQHF | TGTGCCAGCAGTGAGTCCAGAACAGGGCAAAGGGGTCAGCCCCAGCATTTT
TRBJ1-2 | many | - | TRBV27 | CASSFVGNYGYTF | TGTGCCAGCAGTTTTGTTGGTAACTATGGCTACACCTTC
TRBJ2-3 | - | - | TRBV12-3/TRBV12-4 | CASKLAEDTQYF | TGTGCCAGCAAGCTAGCTGAAGATACGCAGTATTTT
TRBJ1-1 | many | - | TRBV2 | CASSEAGEYTEAFF | TGTGCCAGCAGTGAAGCCGGGGAGTACACTGAAGCTTTCTTT
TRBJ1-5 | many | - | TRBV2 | CASSPFIERGAQPQHF | TGTGCCAGCAGCCCGTTTATAGAAAGGGGTGCTCAGCCCCAGCATTTT
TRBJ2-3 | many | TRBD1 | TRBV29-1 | CSVGLDRHFTDTQYF | TGCAGCGTGGGGCTGGACAGGCATTTTACAGATACGCAGTATTTT
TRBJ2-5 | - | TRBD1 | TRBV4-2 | CASSQDPRQGQETQYF | TGTGCCAGCAGCCAAGATCCCAGACAGGGACAAGAGACCCAGTACTTC
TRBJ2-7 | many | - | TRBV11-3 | CASSKGRNYEQYF | TGTGCCAGCAGCAAGGGACGGAACTACGAGCAGTACTTC
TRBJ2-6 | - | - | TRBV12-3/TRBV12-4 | CASSFGWRRGLFSGANVLTF | TGTGCCAGCAGTTTCGGGTGGCGAAGGGGCCTTTTCTCTGGGGCCAACGTCCTGACTTTC
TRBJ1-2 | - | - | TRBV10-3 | CAISEETAYGYTF | TGTGCCATCAGTGAGGAAACTGCCTATGGCTACACCTTC
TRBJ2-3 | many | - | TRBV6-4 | CASSQWGQQGFADTQYF | TGTGCCAGCAGTCAGTGGGGCCAACAGGGATTCGCAGATACGCAGTATTTT
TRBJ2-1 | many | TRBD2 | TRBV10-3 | CAIRESGGAHEQFF | TGTGCCATCAGAGAGAGCGGGGGGGCCCATGAGCAGTTCTTC
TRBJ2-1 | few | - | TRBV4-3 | CASSHGQLEQFF | TGCGCCAGCAGCCACGGACAGCTTGAGCAGTTCTTC
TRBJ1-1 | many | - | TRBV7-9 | CASSLIGERAEAFF | TGTGCCAGCAGCTTAATCGGGGAACGAGCTGAAGCTTTCTTT
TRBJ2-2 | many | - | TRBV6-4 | CASSPGTDNTGELFF | TGTGCCAGCAGTCCCGGGACTGATAACACCGGGGAGCTGTTTTTT
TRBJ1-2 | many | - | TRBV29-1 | CSAVWGNPPGYTF | TGCAGCGCTGTGTGGGGGAATCCGCCTGGCTACACCTTC
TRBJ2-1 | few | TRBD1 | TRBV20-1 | CSATSDRASYNEQFF | TGCAGTGCTACGTCCGACAGGGCCTCCTACAATGAGCAGTTCTTC
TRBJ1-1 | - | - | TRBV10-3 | CAISGQNTEAFF | TGTGCCATCAGTGGGCAGAACACTGAAGCTTTCTTT
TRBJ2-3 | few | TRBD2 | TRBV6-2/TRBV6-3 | CASSLETSGGSTDTQYF | TGTGCCAGCAGCCTAGAGACTAGCGGGGGAAGCACAGATACGCAGTATTTT
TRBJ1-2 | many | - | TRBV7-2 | CASSLSPGITRDYTF | TGTGCCAGCAGCTTGTCTCCGGGTATAACACGTGACTACACCTTC
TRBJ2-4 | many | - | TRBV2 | CASSEMILAKNIQYF | TGTGCCAGCAGTGAAATGATATTAGCCAAAAACATTCAGTACTTC
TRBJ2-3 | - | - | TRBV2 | CASSGPGRSTDTQYF | TGTGCCAGCAGTGGGCCTGGACGCAGCACAGATACGCAGTATTTT
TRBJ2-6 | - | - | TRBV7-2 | CASSRAPGANVLTF | TGTGCCAGCAGCCGGGCCCCCGGGGCCAACGTCCTGACTTTC
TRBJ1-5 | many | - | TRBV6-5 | CASSYSKAGNQPQHF | TGTGCCAGCAGTTACTCGAAGGCAGGGAATCAGCCCCAGCATTTT
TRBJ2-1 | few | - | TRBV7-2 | CASSLGLGGLNEQFF | TGTGCCAGCAGCTTAGGCCTAGGTGGTCTTAATGAGCAGTTCTTC
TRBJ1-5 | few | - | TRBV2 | CASSRALSTVQPQHF | TGTGCCAGCAGCCGGGCCCTTTCTACCGTTCAGCCCCAGCATTTT
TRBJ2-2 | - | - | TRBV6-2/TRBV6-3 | CASTTNTGELFF | TGTGCCAGCACCACCAACACCGGGGAGCTGTTTTTT
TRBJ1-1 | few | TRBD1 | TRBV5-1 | CASSLRQGAGTEAFF | TGCGCCAGCAGCTTGAGGCAGGGGGCGGGAACTGAAGCTTTCTTT
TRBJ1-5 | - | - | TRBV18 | CASSPLDSNQPQHF | TGTGCCAGCTCACCACTAGATAGCAATCAGCCCCAGCATTTT
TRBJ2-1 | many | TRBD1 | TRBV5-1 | CASRAGGLNDEQFF | TGCGCCAGCAGGGCAGGGGGCCTGAACGATGAGCAGTTCTTC
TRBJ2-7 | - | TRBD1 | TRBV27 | CASSLFSAGGTPRSYEQYF | TGTGCCAGCAGTTTATTTAGTGCAGGGGGCACCCCCCGCTCCTACGAGCAGTACTTC
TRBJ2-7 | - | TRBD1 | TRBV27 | CASSGGTGGYEQYF | TGTGCCAGCAGTGGGGGGACAGGGGGCTACGAGCAGTACTTC
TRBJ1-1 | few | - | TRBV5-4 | CASSPRDRMNTEAFF | TGTGCCAGCAGCCCGAGAGACAGGATGAACACTGAAGCTTTCTTT
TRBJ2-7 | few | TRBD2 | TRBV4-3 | CASSQDISERGRVYEQYF | TGCGCCAGCAGCCAAGATATTTCGGAGCGGGGGAGGGTCTACGAGCAGTACTTC
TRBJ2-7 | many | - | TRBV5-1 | CASSFLGLGTTYEQYF | TGCGCCAGCAGCTTTCTGGGGTTGGGGACGACCTACGAGCAGTACTTC
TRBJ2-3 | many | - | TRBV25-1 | CASSDVLTSTDTQYF | TGTGCCAGCAGTGATGTTCTGACGAGCACAGATACGCAGTATTTT
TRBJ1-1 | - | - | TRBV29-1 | CSGGAAFF | TGCAGCGGGGGAGCAGCTTTCTTT
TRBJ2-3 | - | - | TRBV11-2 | CASSRGTVPSTDTQYF | TGTGCCAGCAGCCGCGGGACGGTGCCTAGCACAGATACGCAGTATTTT
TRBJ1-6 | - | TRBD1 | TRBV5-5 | CASSPTGGGNSPLHF | TGTGCCAGCAGCCCGACAGGGGGAGGTAATTCACCCCTCCACTTT
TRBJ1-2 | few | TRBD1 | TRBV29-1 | CSVVPFETGVSDGYTF | TGCAGCGTTGTCCCCTTTGAAACAGGGGTTTCGGATGGCTACACCTTC
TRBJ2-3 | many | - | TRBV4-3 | CASSQAILANTDTQYF | TGCGCCAGCAGCCAAGCCATTCTTGCAAACACAGATACGCAGTATTTT
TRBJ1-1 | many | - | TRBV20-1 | CSARDGQKNTEAFF | TGCAGTGCTAGAGATGGACAGAAAAACACTGAAGCTTTCTTT
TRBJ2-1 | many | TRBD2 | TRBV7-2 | CASSLIAGGGGYNEQFF | TGTGCCAGCAGCTTAATTGCTGGCGGGGGGGGGTACAATGAGCAGTTCTTC
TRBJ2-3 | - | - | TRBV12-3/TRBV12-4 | CASSLVFGESTDTQYF | TGTGCCAGCAGTTTGGTTTTCGGGGAGAGCACAGATACGCAGTATTTT
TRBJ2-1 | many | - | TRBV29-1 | CSVDGSLINEQFF | TGCAGCGTTGATGGAAGTCTTATCAATGAGCAGTTCTTC